The rows below give T cell receptor beta chains drawn from one sample of a study of T cell repertoires in cytomegalovirus infection. TCRdb re-called the reads through MiXCR, storing one row per CDR3 protein. The sample includes about 890,000 distinct CDR3 sequences, about a third seen only once; the top ten take around 15%. Their recognized antigens are unknown. The starting material was cultured CD8+ T cells from PBMCs, obtained from culture after CMV antigen stimulation. The receptors here all came from a human donor in good health (CMV status not recorded). Some clones in this sample may be carry-over from other donors' samples. The CDR3 runs from the conserved cysteine through the conserved F or W. The order of the fields is clone size, D gene, J gene, V gene, CDR3 protein, CDR3 DNA. The D gene is left open where the match is weak. Some rows have no size entry. The others give once, few or many, or a class for an expanded clone.

NA	NA	TRBJ1-1	TRBV4-3	CASSLLLTDEAFF	TGCGCCAGCAGCCTACTGCTGACAGATGAAGCTTTCTTT
NA	TRBD1	TRBJ1-2	TRBV6-5	CASSSSQGANYGYTF	TGTGCCAGCAGTTCCTCACAGGGGGCGAACTATGGCTACACCTTC
NA	NA	TRBJ2-5	TRBV12-3/TRBV12-4	CASSYGGFGETQYF	TGTGCCAGCAGTTATGGGGGGTTCGGGGAGACCCAGTACTTC
NA	NA	TRBJ2-3	TRBV7-3	CASSLVGGGEPGTDTQYF	TGTGCCAGCAGCTTAGTTGGCGGGGGCGAGCCCGGCACAGATACGCAGTATTTT
NA	NA	TRBJ2-3	TRBV6-1	CASSDYIGVTDTQYF	TGTGCCAGCAGTGATTATATCGGGGTAACAGATACGCAGTATTTT
many	NA	TRBJ2-5	TRBV12-3/TRBV12-4	CASSLGTGETQYF	TGTGCCAGCAGTTTGGGCACTGGAGAGACCCAGTACTTC
NA	NA	TRBJ2-1	TRBV28	CASSFHRDPYNEQFF	TGTGCCAGCAGTTTTCACCGGGACCCCTACAATGAGCAGTTCTTC
NA	NA	TRBJ1-1	TRBV19	CASSIDHSPNTEAFF	TGTGCCAGTAGTATAGATCACAGCCCAAACACTGAAGCTTTCTTT
NA	TRBD1	TRBJ1-1	TRBV9	CASSVVRTGGTEAFF	TGTGCCAGCAGCGTAGTGAGAACAGGGGGCACTGAAGCTTTCTTT
NA	NA	TRBJ2-2	TRBV11-2	CASSLLYGKSGRSGELFF	TGTGCCAGCAGCTTACTTTACGGAAAGAGCGGGCGGTCCGGGGAGCTGTTTTTT
many	NA	TRBJ2-1	TRBV6-2/TRBV6-3	CASSYDSSYNEQFF	TGTGCCAGCAGTTACGACAGCTCCTACAATGAGCAGTTCTTC
NA	NA	TRBJ2-2	TRBV7-6	CASNSLEGFLNTGELFF	TGTGCCAGCAACAGCCTAGAGGGGTTCTTGAACACCGGGGAGCTGTTTTTT
many	TRBD1	TRBJ1-5	TRBV28	CASSGDRGNQPQHF	TGTGCCAGCAGTGGGGACAGGGGTAATCAGCCCCAGCATTTT
NA	NA	TRBJ2-1	TRBV14	CASRLGRGAYNEQFF	TGTGCCAGCAGGCTAGGACGAGGGGCTTACAATGAGCAGTTCTTC
NA	NA	TRBJ2-2	TRBV4-1	CASSQGERDFYPANTGELFF	TGCGCCAGCAGCCAAGGGGAGAGGGACTTTTACCCTGCGAACACCGGGGAGCTGTTTTTT
many	NA	TRBJ1-1	TRBV5-1	CASSLAGTTEAFF	TGTGCCAGCAGTTTAGCGGGAACCACTGAAGCTTTCTTT
few	TRBD1	TRBJ2-1	TRBV10-3	CATETGNNEQFF	TGTGCCACCGAGACAGGGAACAATGAGCAGTTCTTC
NA	NA	TRBJ2-7	TRBV6-5	CASSYSSDYEQYF	TGTGCCAGCAGTTACTCCTCGGACTACGAGCAGTACTTC
NA	TRBD2	TRBJ2-1	TRBV5-6	CASSSETSGAYNEQFF	TGTGCCAGCAGCTCAGAGACTAGCGGGGCTTACAATGAGCAGTTCTTC
few	NA	TRBJ1-6	TRBV4-2	CASSQDPPTVFNSPLHF	TGTGCCAGCAGCCAAGATCCCCCGACAGTCTTCAATTCACCCCTCCACTTT
few	TRBD2	TRBJ2-5	TRBV12-3/TRBV12-4	CASSFLTSGLQETQYF	TGTGCCAGCAGTTTCCTGACTAGCGGCCTCCAAGAGACCCAGTACTTC
few	NA	TRBJ2-2	TRBV6-1	CASSGTFRELFF	TGTGCCAGCAGCGGGACATTCCGGGAGCTGTTTTTT
NA	TRBD1	TRBJ1-5	TRBV27	CASEGTAYNQPQHF	TGTGCCAGCGAGGGGACAGCCTACAATCAGCCCCAGCATTTT
once	NA	TRBJ1-1	TRBV6-6	CAGSYGGGGTEAFF	TGTGCCGGCAGTTACGGTGGAGGAGGCACTGAAGCTTTCTTT
many	TRBD2	TRBJ2-7	TRBV7-8	CASSHIAGAYEQYF	TGTGCCAGCAGCCACATAGCGGGAGCCTACGAGCAGTACTTC
NA	NA	TRBJ1-5	TRBV27	CASSLSSSRNQPQHF	TGTGCCAGCAGTTTATCGTCTTCCCGAAATCAGCCCCAGCATTTT
NA	NA	TRBJ1-4	TRBV7-2	CASSFGVFNEKLFF	TGTGCCAGCAGTTTTGGGGTATTTAATGAAAAACTGTTTTTT
NA	NA	TRBJ1-5	TRBV12-3/TRBV12-4	CANSQFPGRDQPQHF	TGTGCCAACAGCCAATTCCCGGGGCGGGATCAGCCCCAGCATTTT
many	NA	TRBJ2-2	TRBV7-7	CASSRVVTGELFF	TGTGCTAGCAGCCGAGTAGTCACCGGGGAGCTGTTTTTT
NA	NA	TRBJ1-6	TRBV2	CASSERRYNSPLHF	TGTGCCAGCAGCGAACGGCGGTATAATTCACCCCTCCACTTT
few	NA	TRBJ1-6	TRBV27	CASSPREPVYNSPLHF	TGTGCCAGCAGTCCCCGGGAGCCAGTCTATAATTCACCCCTCCACTTT
few	NA	TRBJ1-5	TRBV27	CASIRGGSNQPQHF	TGTGCCAGCATTAGGGGGGGTAGCAATCAGCCCCAGCATTTT
NA	NA	TRBJ2-2	TRBV12-3/TRBV12-4	CASSPSDTGELFF	TGTGCCAGCAGTCCTTCCGACACCGGGGAGCTGTTTTTT
many	TRBD2	TRBJ2-2	TRBV7-9	CASSSPSGAGTGELFF	TGTGCCAGCAGCTCCCCTAGCGGGGCAGGTACCGGGGAGCTGTTTTTT
NA	TRBD1	TRBJ2-6	TRBV7-3	CASSTGTGASGANVLTF	TGTGCCAGCAGCACCGGGACAGGGGCCTCTGGGGCCAACGTCCTGACTTTC
few	TRBD1	TRBJ1-5	TRBV7-6	CASSLAGTGTRQPQHF	TGTGCCAGCAGCTTAGCCGGGACAGGGACCCGCCAGCCCCAGCATTTT
many	NA	TRBJ2-5	TRBV7-8	CASNFIDQETQYF	TGTGCCAGCAATTTCATAGACCAAGAGACCCAGTACTTC
NA	NA	TRBJ1-1	TRBV7-9	CASSPPEGTNTEAFF	TGTGCCAGCAGCCCACCCGAGGGGACGAACACTGAAGCTTTCTTT
few	TRBD2	TRBJ2-1	TRBV4-1	CASSHGVTSENEQFF	TGCGCCAGCAGCCACGGCGTGACTAGCGAAAATGAGCAGTTCTTC
few	NA	TRBJ1-1	TRBV6-6	CASDHLGNTEAFF	TGTGCCAGCGACCATCTAGGGAACACTGAAGCTTTCTTT
NA	NA	TRBJ1-5	TRBV12-5	CASGFGEGPSDQPQHF	TGTGCTAGTGGTTTTGGTGAGGGCCCTTCCGATCAGCCCCAGCATTTT
few	TRBD2	TRBJ2-7	TRBV6-6	CASSYSPGGAGPWGYF	TGTGCCAGCAGTTACTCCCCGGGTGGAGCGGGGCCCTGGGGGTACTTC
few	NA	TRBJ1-5	TRBV25-1	CASSGGGRNQPQHF	TGTGCCAGCAGTGGGGGAGGTCGCAATCAGCCCCAGCATTTT